What follows are 27 T cell receptor beta chains derived from one specimen sequenced in a study of T-cell reconstitution after alpha-beta-depleted transplantation in children. Preparation of the TCRbeta library used unique molecular identifiers. TCRdb re-derived calls from the PCR reads in MiXCR, one entry per CDR3 protein. Of roughly 400,000 distinct CDR3 sequences listed, roughly two fifths are singletons. This material consisted of PBMCs, taken before TCRalphabeta/CD19-depleted stem cell transplant. The receptors derive from a girl aged 2 to 9 with aplastic anemia, due to receive a stem cell transplant.

Only a few counts were recorded for this clonotype. The chain carries TRBV12-3 or TRBV12-4 and TRBJ2-1, with unresolved D. Trimming removed 7 bases from V and 0 bases from J, with 10 bases in between. The CDR3 has 14 residues. The CDR3 sequence is CASTPRSSYNEQFF. CDR3 coding DNA: TGTGCCAGCACCCCGCGAAGCTCCTACAATGAGCAGTTCTTC.

The CDR3, as DNA: TGTGCCAGCAGGTCCCCTCCAGCGGGAGGGCCAGTAGAAAGACATACGCAGTATTTT. As protein: CASRSPPAGGPVERHTQYF. The rearrangement links TRBV28 to TRBJ2-3, with TRBD2 identical over 10 bases. Germline CDR1 MDHEN, CDR2 SYDVKM. This CDR3 is 19 amino acids long. Losses at the gene ends were 6 bases for V and 7 bases for J; bases not matched to a gene: 22.

The CDR3 loop is CAISDGTSNEQFF. The CDR3 DNA is TGTGCCATCAGTGATGGGACTTCCAATGAGCAGTTCTTC. The rearrangement links TRBV10-3 to TRBJ2-1, with a possible D match to TRBD2 (6 bases). This CDR3 is built from 13 residues. Germline-derived CDR1 and CDR2 are ENHRY and SYGVKD. Deletions cut 3 bases from V and 6 bases from J, with 9 bases between.

This clonotype appeared many times. The genes are TRBV20-1 and TRBJ2-1; no definite D call. V lost 5 bases and J lost 4, with 12 bases in between. There are 13 residues in the CDR3. Germline CDR1 reads DFQATT; CDR2 reads SNEGSKA (reference sequence). The CDR3 nucleotides are TGCAGTGCTTCCCAGGACCAGTACAATGAGCAGTTCTTC. This sequence encodes CSASQDQYNEQFF.

This clonotype appeared many times. The CDR3 DNA reads TGCGCCAGCAGCTTGTTAGGTGGACAGGGACTATCTGAAGCTTTCTTT. Encoded protein: CASSLLGGQGLSEAFF. The rearrangement joins TRBV5-1 to TRBJ1-1, with 8 bases that match TRBD1. Germline loops: CDR1 SGHRS, CDR2 YFSETQ. The CDR3 contains 16 residues. V trimming: 1 base; J trimming: 6 bases; junction bases outside the gene matches: 11.

This clonotype appeared many times. V usage is TRBV6-1 and J usage is TRBJ2-2; TRBD2 is a possible D gene (6 bases). CDR3 length equals 17 residues. The germline CDR1 and CDR2 sequences are MNHNS and SASEGT. Trimming shortened V by 6 bases and J by 4 bases, and 21 bases separated the two germline ends. CDR3 amino acids: CASRHIRDSAGTGELFF. DNA for the CDR3: TGTGCCAGCAGACATATCCGGGACTCCGCGGGCACCGGGGAGCTGTTTTTT.

J is TRBJ2-1 and V is TRBV7-3; 9 positions match TRBD1. This CDR3 has 15 amino acids. Per germline, CDR1 SGHTA and CDR2 FQGTGA. After removal of 5 bases from V and 6 bases from J, the junction contained 8 bases not matched to a gene. CDR3 loop: CASSPGDRVRNEQFF. The DNA of the CDR3 is TGTGCCAGCAGCCCAGGGGACAGGGTTCGCAATGAGCAGTTCTTC.

The chain recombines TRBV7-2 with TRBJ2-3; D gene uncertain. Germline loops: CDR1 SGHTA, CDR2 FQGNSA. The V end was cut by 1 base, the J end by 3 bases, with 8 bases between. The CDR3 is made up of 14 amino acids. Written as DNA, the CDR3 is TGTGCCAGCAGCTTAGAGGTGGTTACAGATACGCAGTATTTT. This codes for CASSLEVVTDTQYF.

This clonotype appeared a few times. The J gene is TRBJ1-2, the V gene TRBV5-1, with 9 bases matching TRBD1. The CDR3 is 16 amino acids. The germline V gene encodes CDR1 SGHRS and CDR2 YFSETQ. The trim removed 5 bases at V and 3 bases at J, leaving 11 bases unmatched. CDR3 sequence reads: CASRAGQGPRDYGYTF. CDR3 nucleotide sequence: TGCGCCAGCAGGGCAGGACAGGGGCCCCGAGACTATGGCTACACCTTC.

This sequence joins TRBV29-1 and TRBJ2-3; 8 nucleotides line up with TRBD2. This CDR3 has 14 residues. With 7 bases clipped from V and 4 bases from J, the junction kept 10 bases outside the gene matches. Germline CDR1 and CDR2: SQVTM and ANQGSEA. CDR3 sequence (DNA): TGCAGCGGGGGCTTCGCGGGAGGCGCAGATACGCAGTATTTT. Translating it yields CSGGFAGGADTQYF.

Details on this clonotype: One junction end does not reproduce the germline sequence, and a read error may be involved. The gene calls are TRBV20-1 and TRBJ1-5, with TRBD1 as a possible D gene (6 bases). Germline CDR1 DFQATT, CDR2 SNEGSKA (reference sequence). The CDR3 is 15 amino acids. CDR3 residues: CSARDGVGGNHPQHF. CDR3 nucleotide sequence: TGCAGTGCTAGAGACGGGGTGGGGGGCAATCACCCCCAGCATTTT.

The V call is TRBV29-1, the J call TRBJ2-1; 7 positions match TRBD2. The CDR3 contains 15 residues. The trim removed 3 bases at V and 7 bases at J, leaving 12 bases unmatched. CDR1 and CDR2 from the germline V gene are SQVTM and ANQGSEA. In DNA, the CDR3 is TGCAGCGTTGAGCGGATGAGCGGGACGGGGAATGAGCAGTTCTTC. Encoded protein: CSVERMSGTGNEQFF.

In this sample, this clonotype turned up many times. The chain is built from TRBV27 and TRBJ2-2; possibly TRBD1 for D (5 bases). This CDR3 is 15 amino acids long. Trimming pared 7 bases from V and 8 bases from J, leaving 20 bases between. Germline assignment: CDR1 MNHEY and CDR2 SMNVEV (reference sequence). The CDR3 region has the DNA TGTGCCAGCAAGCCCTCAGGACAAGTTCCGGGGGAGCTGTTTTTT. This sequence encodes CASKPSGQVPGELFF.

The chain is built from TRBV12-3 or TRBV12-4 and TRBJ1-1, with a possible D match to TRBD1 (5 bases). This CDR3 is 15 amino acids long. V gave up 5 bases and J gave up 1 base, with 14 bases separating them. The CDR3 nucleotides read TGTGCCAGCAGTCCCTCAATCACAGGGAACACTGAAGCTTTCTTT. It yields the protein CASSPSITGNTEAFF.

This clonotype was seen many times. The genes are TRBV29-1 and TRBJ2-2; a weak D match, TRBD2 (6 bases). The CDR3 runs to 15 residues. The germline V and J ends were trimmed by 2 bases and 3 bases, with 13 bases remaining between them. Germline CDR1 reads SQVTM; CDR2 reads ANQGSEA. DNA of the CDR3: TGCAGCGTTGAATGGGCCGGGAGTCACACCGGGGAGCTGTTTTTT. It yields the protein CSVEWAGSHTGELFF.

This sequence joins TRBV7-9 and TRBJ2-2; possible D gene TRBD2, 6 bases. Per the germline V gene, CDR1 is SEHNR and CDR2 is FQNEAQ (reference sequence). Trimming shortened V by 2 bases and J by 5 bases, and 12 bases separated the two germline ends. The CDR3 is made up of 15 amino acids. The CDR3 region is CASSLMEGSTGELFF. The CDR3 DNA follows: TGTGCCAGCAGCTTAATGGAGGGAAGTACCGGGGAGCTGTTTTTT. The complete variable domain, with remaining parts taken from reference TRBV7-9 and TRBJ2-2, reads DTGVSQNPRHKITKRGQNVTFRCDPISEHNRLYWYRQTLGQGPEFLTYFQNEAQLEKSRLLSDRFSAERPKGSFSTLEIQRTEQGDSAMYLCASSLMEGSTGELFFGEGSRLTVL.

This clonotype was recorded many times. The rearrangement links TRBV5-6 to TRBJ2-1, with 10 bases lining up with TRBD1. The trim removed 3 bases at V and 2 bases at J, leaving 2 bases unmatched. This CDR3 contains 15 residues. The germline V gene encodes CDR1 SGHDT and CDR2 YYEEEE. The CDR3 loop is CASSSTGGTYNEQFF. CDR3 nucleotide sequence: TGTGCCAGCAGCTCGACAGGGGGCACCTACAATGAGCAGTTCTTC.

About this clonotype: This sequence may be a read error, since a much larger clone differs from it by one base. The chain joins TRBV4-1 to TRBJ2-7; D might be TRBD1 or TRBD2, each matching 5 bases. Per the germline V gene, CDR1 is MGHRA and CDR2 is YSYEKL. The CDR3 is made up of 14 amino acids. CDR3 sequence: CASSQRDPFYEEYF. DNA for the CDR3: TGCGCCAGCAGCCAACGGGACCCATTCTACGAGGAGTACTTC.

This clonotype showed up just a few times. CDR3 in DNA: TGCAGTGCTAGACGGGCCCCCCTCTCCTACGAGCAGTACTTC. This codes for CSARRAPLSYEQYF. The chain combines TRBV20-1 with TRBJ2-7; D gene uncertain. V was pared by 2 bases and J by 0 bases, with 11 bases between. Germline V gene sequence: CDR1 DFQATT, CDR2 SNEGSKA (reference sequence). The CDR3 is made up of 14 amino acids.

This clonotype was observed at least ten times. The gene calls are TRBV9 and TRBJ2-1, with TRBD1 matching 9 bases. The germline CDR1 and CDR2 sequences are SGDLS and YYNGEE. With V trimmed by 3 bases and J by 5 bases, 9 bases remained unmatched. The CDR3 is 16 residues long. The CDR3 spells CASSAQPGQGNNEQFF. The CDR3 DNA follows: TGTGCCAGCAGCGCACAACCGGGACAGGGTAACAATGAGCAGTTCTTC. Together with reference TRBV9 and TRBJ2-1, the CDR3 gives the full variable domain: DSGVTQTPKHLITATGQRVTLRCSPRSGDLSVYWYQQSLDQGLQFLIQYYNGEERAKGNILERFSAQQFPDLHSELNLSSLELGDSALYFCASSAQPGQGNNEQFFGPGTRLTVL.

This chain joins TRBV6-1 and TRBJ2-1; the match to TRBD2 covers 11 bases. The CDR3 totals 15 residues. CDR1 and CDR2 (germline): MNHNS, SASEGT. V was pared by 6 bases and J by 7 bases, with 8 bases of the junction left unmatched. The DNA of the CDR3 is TGTGCCAGCAGACGTACTAGCGGGAGCACGAATGAGCAGTTCTTC. This translates into CASRRTSGSTNEQFF.

This clonotype has more than one count but fewer than ten. This chain links TRBV20-1 with TRBJ2-1; D is uncertain. V gave up 0 bases and J gave up 0 bases, with 6 bases separating them. This CDR3 is 14 amino acids long. Germline assignment: CDR1 DFQATT and CDR2 SNEGSKA (reference sequence). The CDR3 DNA reads as TGCAGTGCTAGAGACGTTCTCTCCTACAATGAGCAGTTCTTC. It is translated as CSARDVLSYNEQFF.

This clonotype was seen only a few times. The rearrangement links TRBV2 to TRBJ2-3; 13 positions match TRBD2. The CDR3 sequence is 15 residues long. Germline CDR1 is SNHLY and CDR2 is FYNNEI. V dropped 7 bases and J dropped 4; count of bases not matched to a gene: 5. The CDR3 loop reads CASTSGLAGPDTQYF. For the CDR3, the DNA is TGTGCCAGCACCTCGGGACTAGCGGGACCAGATACGCAGTATTTT.

This clonotype was detected ten times or more. The chain combines TRBV15 with TRBJ2-1, with a possible D match to TRBD1 (6 bases). CDR1 and CDR2 (germline): LNHNV, YYDKDF (reference sequence). CDR3 length: 17 amino acids. Trimming removed 0 bases at V and 7 bases at J, with 19 bases between. In nucleotides, the CDR3 is TGTGCCACCAGCAGAGATCCCCCATCCGACAGGCGTAATGAGCAGTTCTTC. Its protein is CATSRDPPSDRRNEQFF.

V gene TRBV4-1 combines with J gene TRBJ2-5, with D maybe TRBD2 (5 bases). This CDR3 region has 15 residues. V was cut by 1 base and J by 4 bases, with 13 bases left in between. Germline loops: CDR1 MGHRA, CDR2 YSYEKL. The CDR3 DNA is TGCGCCAGCAGCCAAGGATCCGGGGTGGGAGAGACCCAGTACTTC. Encoded protein: CASSQGSGVGETQYF.

This clonotype showed up many times. This chain links TRBV3-1 with TRBJ2-2; 7 bases fit TRBD1. With V trimmed by 4 bases and J by 4 bases, 3 bases remained unmatched. Germline V CDR1 and CDR2: LGHDT, YNNKEL (reference sequence). The CDR3 length is 14 residues. This chain's CDR3 is CASSRDRGTGELFF. The CDR3 bases are TGTGCCAGCAGCCGGGACAGAGGCACCGGGGAGCTGTTTTTT.

The chain uses TRBV20-1 and TRBJ2-7, with unresolved D. V was cut by 6 bases and J by 2 bases, with 8 bases left in between. The CDR3 contains 11 residues. Germline V CDR1 and CDR2: DFQATT, SNEGSKA (reference sequence). CDR3: CSATAAYEQYF. The CDR3 DNA follows: TGCAGTGCAACGGCAGCCTACGAGCAGTACTTC.